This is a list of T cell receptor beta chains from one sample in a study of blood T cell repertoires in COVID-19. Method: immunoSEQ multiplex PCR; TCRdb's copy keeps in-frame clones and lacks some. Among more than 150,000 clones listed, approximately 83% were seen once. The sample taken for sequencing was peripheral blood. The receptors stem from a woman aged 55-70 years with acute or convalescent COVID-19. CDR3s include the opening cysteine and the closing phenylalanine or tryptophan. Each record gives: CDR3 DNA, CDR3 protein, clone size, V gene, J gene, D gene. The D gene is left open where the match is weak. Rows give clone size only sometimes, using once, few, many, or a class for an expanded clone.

CDR3nt: TGTGCCAGCAGCGGTAGCGCATTTGGCACAGATACGCAGTATTTT
CDR3aa: CASSGSAFGTDTQYF
abundance: .
v_gene: TRBV9
j_gene: TRBJ2-3
d_gene: .

CDR3nt: TGTGCCAGCAGCTTAGCAGTGACAGCAAACTCTGGGGCCAACGTCCTGACTTTC
CDR3aa: CASSLAVTANSGANVLTF
abundance: once
v_gene: TRBV7-2
j_gene: TRBJ2-6
d_gene: .

CDR3nt: TGCGCCAGCAGCTTGTCCAGGGGAGGGGCCAACGTCCTGACTTTC
CDR3aa: CASSLSRGGANVLTF
abundance: .
v_gene: TRBV5-1
j_gene: TRBJ2-6
d_gene: .

CDR3nt: TGCGCCAGCAGTGAGTCGGCAGGGTATGGCTACACCTTC
CDR3aa: CASSESAGYGYTF
abundance: once
v_gene: TRBV10-2
j_gene: TRBJ1-2
d_gene: .

CDR3nt: TGTGCCAGCAGCCCCGGGACAGAAAGCAATCAGCCCCAGCATTTT
CDR3aa: CASSPGTESNQPQHF
abundance: .
v_gene: TRBV5-4
j_gene: TRBJ1-5
d_gene: TRBD1

CDR3nt: TGTGCCAGCAGCCATCTTAGACGGGAACCGAGGCTGAACACTGAAGCTTTCTTT
CDR3aa: CASSHLRREPRLNTEAFF
abundance: .
v_gene: TRBV3-1/TRBV3-2
j_gene: TRBJ1-1
d_gene: .

CDR3nt: TGTGCCAGCAGCTTACGGGACAGGGGGGATTCACCCCTCCACTTT
CDR3aa: CASSLRDRGDSPLHF
abundance: .
v_gene: TRBV7-8
j_gene: TRBJ1-6
d_gene: TRBD1

CDR3nt: TGCGCCAGCAGCCAAGATTTCGGGGGGCCCACAGATACGCAGTATTTT
CDR3aa: CASSQDFGGPTDTQYF
abundance: .
v_gene: TRBV4-3
j_gene: TRBJ2-3
d_gene: .

CDR3nt: TGCGCCAGCAGCTCCCTCGGGACTAGCGGGGGGGCCCCAGATACGCAGTATTTT
CDR3aa: CASSSLGTSGGAPDTQYF
abundance: once
v_gene: TRBV5-1
j_gene: TRBJ2-3
d_gene: TRBD2

CDR3nt: TGTGCCAGCAGCTTCCCCGGGCAGGGGGCTCAAGAGCAGTACTTC
CDR3aa: CASSFPGQGAQEQYF
abundance: .
v_gene: TRBV7-9
j_gene: TRBJ2-7
d_gene: TRBD1

CDR3nt: TGTGCCAGCACTTCTCAGGGGATTGAGAATGGTCAGCCCCAGCATTTT
CDR3aa: CASTSQGIENGQPQHF
abundance: .
v_gene: TRBV2
j_gene: TRBJ1-5
d_gene: .

CDR3nt: TGTGCCAGCAGTTCAGTGGACACTGGTGGAAACACCATATATTTT
CDR3aa: CASSSVDTGGNTIYF
abundance: .
v_gene: TRBV6-6
j_gene: TRBJ1-3
d_gene: .

CDR3nt: TGTGCCAGCAGCTTTAGGGGCTACGAGCAGTACTTC
CDR3aa: CASSFRGYEQYF
abundance: .
v_gene: TRBV7-2
j_gene: TRBJ2-7
d_gene: .

CDR3nt: TGTGCCAGCAGCTTGGGTGGGCCAGGGTCTAATGAAAAACTGTTTTTT
CDR3aa: CASSLGGPGSNEKLFF
abundance: .
v_gene: TRBV5-5
j_gene: TRBJ1-4
d_gene: .

CDR3nt: TGTGCCAGCAGCTTGAGGGGGGGCCTCAATGAGCAGTTCTTC
CDR3aa: CASSLRGGLNEQFF
abundance: few
v_gene: TRBV11-2
j_gene: TRBJ2-1
d_gene: .

CDR3nt: TGTGCCAGCAGACCAGGGCCGGGGGGAGAGCAGTACTTC
CDR3aa: CASRPGPGGEQYF
abundance: .
v_gene: TRBV11-3
j_gene: TRBJ2-7
d_gene: TRBD2

CDR3nt: TGTGCCAGCAGCTTAGGGACAGGGGGTTTAGGGAATTCACCCCTCCACTTT
CDR3aa: CASSLGTGGLGNSPLHF
abundance: .
v_gene: TRBV7-9
j_gene: TRBJ1-6
d_gene: TRBD1

CDR3nt: TGTGCCAGCAGCCTGGGACAGGAGGGAGATACGCAGTATTTT
CDR3aa: CASSLGQEGDTQYF
abundance: .
v_gene: TRBV7-9
j_gene: TRBJ2-3
d_gene: TRBD1

CDR3nt: TGTGCCAGCAGTGGACAGGGGCTTCACGAGCAGTACTTC
CDR3aa: CASSGQGLHEQYF
abundance: .
v_gene: TRBV2
j_gene: TRBJ2-7
d_gene: TRBD1

CDR3nt: TGTGCCAGCAGCGCCACACTAGCGGGGGGGCGGGGTACGCAGTATTTT
CDR3aa: CASSATLAGGRGTQYF
abundance: .
v_gene: TRBV7-2
j_gene: TRBJ2-3
d_gene: TRBD2

CDR3nt: TGTGCCAGCAGCACCCAGGGAGGAAACACCATATATTTT
CDR3aa: CASSTQGGNTIYF
abundance: .
v_gene: TRBV7-2
j_gene: TRBJ1-3
d_gene: .

CDR3nt: TGTGCCAGCAGTGCGCTTGCCTACGAGCAGTACTTC
CDR3aa: CASSALAYEQYF
abundance: .
v_gene: TRBV28
j_gene: TRBJ2-7
d_gene: .

CDR3nt: TGTGCCAGCAGCCACAAAGGGGCAGGGGGCCGGTCACCCCTCCACTTT
CDR3aa: CASSHKGAGGRSPLHF
abundance: .
v_gene: TRBV3-1/TRBV3-2
j_gene: TRBJ1-6
d_gene: TRBD1

CDR3nt: TGCGCCAGCAGCCGAGCTTATACAGGGTCTTCCTACAATGAGCAGTTCTTC
CDR3aa: CASSRAYTGSSYNEQFF
abundance: .
v_gene: TRBV4-3
j_gene: TRBJ2-1
d_gene: .

CDR3nt: TGTGCCAGCAGCCCGGGACTAGCGACCTACAATGAGCAGTTCTTC
CDR3aa: CASSPGLATYNEQFF
abundance: .
v_gene: TRBV5-4
j_gene: TRBJ2-1
d_gene: TRBD2

CDR3nt: TGTGCCAGCAGCTTAGTGGAGGCTAGCGGGGGCCCCTACAATGAGCAGTTCTTC
CDR3aa: CASSLVEASGGPYNEQFF
abundance: many
v_gene: TRBV7-8
j_gene: TRBJ2-1
d_gene: TRBD2

CDR3nt: TGCGCCAGCAGCTTGGAGGGACTAGGAGAGACCCAGTACTTC
CDR3aa: CASSLEGLGETQYF
abundance: .
v_gene: TRBV5-1
j_gene: TRBJ2-5
d_gene: TRBD2

CDR3nt: TGTGCCACCAGTGATCCCTCCAGACAGGCCAACTCTGGGGCCAACGTCCTGACTTTC
CDR3aa: CATSDPSRQANSGANVLTF
abundance: .
v_gene: TRBV24-1
j_gene: TRBJ2-6
d_gene: .

CDR3nt: TGTGCCAGCAGCCTGGACAGGGGTAATTCACCCCTCCACTTT
CDR3aa: CASSLDRGNSPLHF
abundance: once
v_gene: TRBV6-2/TRBV6-3
j_gene: TRBJ1-6
d_gene: TRBD1

CDR3nt: TGTGCCAGCAGCTTAAGTCCTAGCGGGGGGGCAGACTACAATGAGCAGTTCTTC
CDR3aa: CASSLSPSGGADYNEQFF
abundance: .
v_gene: TRBV7-3
j_gene: TRBJ2-1
d_gene: TRBD2

CDR3nt: TGTGCCAGCAGCACGACCGGGACAGGGAACGCCGGGGAGCTGTTTTTT
CDR3aa: CASSTTGTGNAGELFF
abundance: .
v_gene: TRBV5-8
j_gene: TRBJ2-2
d_gene: TRBD1

CDR3nt: TGCGCCAGCAGCACCTCCGGACAGGGTAGCACTGAAGCTTTCTTT
CDR3aa: CASSTSGQGSTEAFF
abundance: .
v_gene: TRBV5-1
j_gene: TRBJ1-1
d_gene: TRBD1

CDR3nt: TGTGCCAGTAGTCTTCTGAACACTGAAGCTTTCTTT
CDR3aa: CASSLLNTEAFF
abundance: .
v_gene: TRBV19
j_gene: TRBJ1-1
d_gene: .

CDR3nt: TGCAGCGTTGTCGGGGACACTGAAGCTTTCTTT
CDR3aa: CSVVGDTEAFF
abundance: once
v_gene: TRBV29-1
j_gene: TRBJ1-1
d_gene: .

CDR3nt: TGTGCCAGCTTTGGAGGGGGCTTAGAGACCCAGTACTTC
CDR3aa: CASFGGGLETQYF
abundance: few
v_gene: TRBV6-5
j_gene: TRBJ2-5
d_gene: .

CDR3nt: TGTGCCAGCAGTTACCCGGGACTAGCGGCCCCCTCCTACAATGAGCAGTTCTTC
CDR3aa: CASSYPGLAAPSYNEQFF
abundance: .
v_gene: TRBV6-2/TRBV6-3
j_gene: TRBJ2-1
d_gene: TRBD2

CDR3nt: TGTGCCAGCAGTGAAGCGCAGGGGACTAGCGGCGAGCAGTACTTC
CDR3aa: CASSEAQGTSGEQYF
abundance: few
v_gene: TRBV2
j_gene: TRBJ2-7
d_gene: TRBD2

CDR3nt: TGTGCCAGCAGCCTTCCCGGCGGGGGGACCTACAATGAGCAGTTCTTC
CDR3aa: CASSLPGGGTYNEQFF
abundance: .
v_gene: TRBV3-1/TRBV3-2
j_gene: TRBJ2-1
d_gene: TRBD2

CDR3nt: TGTGCCAGCTCACCCGACAGGGCGATCTCTGGAAACACCATATATTTT
CDR3aa: CASSPDRAISGNTIYF
abundance: few
v_gene: TRBV18
j_gene: TRBJ1-3
d_gene: TRBD1

CDR3nt: TGTGCCAGCAGTCCGCAACCGGGACAGGGATCGTTAACTGAAGCTTTCTTT
CDR3aa: CASSPQPGQGSLTEAFF
abundance: .
v_gene: TRBV25-1
j_gene: TRBJ1-1
d_gene: TRBD1

CDR3nt: TGTGCCAGCAGCGGGACAGGGGTCGGAAACACCATATATTTT
CDR3aa: CASSGTGVGNTIYF
abundance: few
v_gene: TRBV7-2
j_gene: TRBJ1-3
d_gene: TRBD1

CDR3nt: TGTGCCAGCAGCGCCGCCGCGACAACATACAATGAGCAGTTCTTC
CDR3aa: CASSAAATTYNEQFF
abundance: .
v_gene: TRBV7-2
j_gene: TRBJ2-1
d_gene: .

CDR3nt: TGTGCCAGTAGTATTAGGAGCGGGGGGCCCGGGGAGCTGTTTTTT
CDR3aa: CASSIRSGGPGELFF
abundance: .
v_gene: TRBV19
j_gene: TRBJ2-2
d_gene: TRBD2

CDR3nt: TGCGCCAGCAGCCAAGTTAGGGCGGGCTATGGCTACACCTTC
CDR3aa: CASSQVRAGYGYTF
abundance: .
v_gene: TRBV4-3
j_gene: TRBJ1-2
d_gene: .

CDR3nt: TGTGCCAGCACCTCGAGAGGGCAGGGGCCTAACTATGGCTACACCTTC
CDR3aa: CASTSRGQGPNYGYTF
abundance: .
v_gene: TRBV11-2
j_gene: TRBJ1-2
d_gene: .

CDR3nt: TGTGCCAGCAGCTTAAGTGGCGGGGAGGAGACCCAGTACTTC
CDR3aa: CASSLSGGEETQYF
abundance: few
v_gene: TRBV7-9
j_gene: TRBJ2-5
d_gene: .

CDR3nt: TGTGCCAGTAGTATTCGCGGGGGTATCGATGAGCAGTTCTTC
CDR3aa: CASSIRGGIDEQFF
abundance: .
v_gene: TRBV19
j_gene: TRBJ2-1
d_gene: TRBD2

CDR3nt: TGTGCCAGCAGCTCGGGACAGGGGGCAACAAAAGAGACCCAGTACTTC
CDR3aa: CASSSGQGATKETQYF
abundance: .
v_gene: TRBV7-2
j_gene: TRBJ2-5
d_gene: TRBD1

CDR3nt: TGTGCCATCAGACGGACAGGGAACAATTCACCCCTCCACTTT
CDR3aa: CAIRRTGNNSPLHF
abundance: .
v_gene: TRBV10-3
j_gene: TRBJ1-6
d_gene: TRBD1

CDR3nt: TGTGCCAGCAGCCCCGCCCGAGCGGGGGAAAGAGAAAGGACCCAGTACTTC
CDR3aa: CASSPARAGERERTQYF
abundance: .
v_gene: TRBV11-2
j_gene: TRBJ2-5
d_gene: TRBD2

CDR3nt: TGCAGCGGGGACAGGTACAATGAGCAGTTCTTC
CDR3aa: CSGDRYNEQFF
abundance: .
v_gene: TRBV20-1
j_gene: TRBJ2-1
d_gene: TRBD1

CDR3nt: TGTGCCAGCAGCTTGGCCCGGACTAGCGGGGGGGTATTTTACAATGAGCAGTTCTTC
CDR3aa: CASSLARTSGGVFYNEQFF
abundance: .
v_gene: TRBV5-6
j_gene: TRBJ2-1
d_gene: TRBD2

CDR3nt: TGTGCCAGCAGCCAAGACCGGGACTTTAATTCACCCCTCCACTTT
CDR3aa: CASSQDRDFNSPLHF
abundance: .
v_gene: TRBV16
j_gene: TRBJ1-6
d_gene: .

CDR3nt: TGTGCCAGCAGTTCTGCGGGGACTTACCCTAATTCACCCCTCCACTTT
CDR3aa: CASSSAGTYPNSPLHF
abundance: .
v_gene: TRBV28
j_gene: TRBJ1-6
d_gene: .

CDR3nt: TGTGCCAGCTCACCATGGAAAGGGGGCGCGCACCTGTTTTTT
CDR3aa: CASSPWKGGAHLFF
abundance: .
v_gene: TRBV18
j_gene: TRBJ1-4
d_gene: TRBD1

CDR3nt: TGTGCCAGCAGTTACCTTGGACAGGGCTCCTACGAGCAGTACTTC
CDR3aa: CASSYLGQGSYEQYF
abundance: .
v_gene: TRBV6-6
j_gene: TRBJ2-7
d_gene: TRBD1

CDR3nt: TGTGCCAGCAGCCAAGTTTTCTCCGACACCGGGGAGCTGTTTTTT
CDR3aa: CASSQVFSDTGELFF
abundance: .
v_gene: TRBV14
j_gene: TRBJ2-2
d_gene: .